The next 12 T cell receptor beta chains were all read from a single sample in a study of blood T cell repertoires in COVID-19. Some clones are missing from TCRdb's copy, which holds only in-frame ones; the method was immunoSEQ multiplex PCR. The sample records 300,000 or so clones, more than 75% being singletons. Material: peripheral blood. The receptors originated from a middle-aged woman who had recovered from COVID-19.

The chain carries TRBV6-6 and TRBJ1-4; D ambiguous. The CDR3 is 14 amino acids. Trimming took off 8 bases at V and 4 bases at J, with 14 bases between the two ends. CDR1 is MNHNY, CDR2 SVGAGI, per germline (reference sequence). CDR3 amino acids: CASGFGVFNEKLFF. The CDR3 DNA reads TGTGCCAGCGGGTTCGGGGTTTTTAATGAAAAACTGTTTTTT.

This clone is a singleton in its sample. The rearrangement joins TRBV7-2 to TRBJ2-3; D is perhaps TRBD1 (6 bases). CDR3 length: 15 amino acids. CDR1 is SGHTA, CDR2 FQGNSA, per germline. V was clipped by 8 bases and J by 2 bases, with 17 bases between them. This CDR3 is CASLLQGWDTDTQYF. CDR3 in DNA: TGTGCCAGCTTACTACAGGGTTGGGACACAGATACGCAGTATTTT.

This CDR3 is CASSLGDRENYGYTF. The CDR3, as DNA: TGTGCCAGCAGCTTAGGGGACAGAGAAAACTATGGCTACACCTTC. The chain carries TRBV7-8 and TRBJ1-2, with 7 bases fitting TRBD1. The germline V gene has CDR1 SGHVS and CDR2 FQNEAQ. The CDR3 covers 15 residues. The J segment lost 2 bases and the V segment lost 1 base, leaving 4 bases of the junction unmatched.

The gene calls are TRBV19 and TRBJ2-3; D might be TRBD1 (6 bases). CDR3 size: 14 residues. The germline V and J ends were trimmed by 6 bases and 1 base, with 11 bases remaining between them. Germline assignment: CDR1 LNHDA and CDR2 SQIVND (reference sequence). As DNA, the CDR3 is TGTGCCAGTAGATGGGGGCCGGGCACAGATACGCAGTATTTT. It codes for CASRWGPGTDTQYF. Complete variable domain (other parts from reference TRBV19 and TRBJ2-3): DGGITQSPKYLFRKEGQNVTLSCEQNLNHDAMYWYRQDPGQGLRLIYYSQIVNDFQKGDIAEGYSVSREKKESFPLTVTSAQKNPTAFYLCASRWGPGTDTQYFGPGTRLTVL.

In this sample, this clone turned up once. The rearrangement uses TRBV5-6 and TRBJ1-1; D is ambiguous. The germline V gene has CDR1 SGHDT and CDR2 YYEEEE. V was clipped by 1 base and J by 4 bases, with 11 bases between them. CDR3 length: 14 residues. The DNA for the CDR3 is TGTGCCAGCAGCTTGAACCCTAGGAGCACTGAAGCTTTCTTT. Residues: CASSLNPRSTEAFF.

The J gene is TRBJ2-7, the V gene TRBV18, with a weak D call TRBD1 (6 bases). From germline, CDR1 is KGHSH and CDR2 LQKENI. Trimming took 0 bases from V and 9 from J, leaving 21 bases between them. The CDR3 runs to 16 residues. The CDR3 DNA follows: TGTGCCAGCTCACCACCCGAGACAGGCGATTCCGAATGGCAGTACTTC. Protein product: CASSPPETGDSEWQYF.

The chain uses TRBV5-1 and TRBJ2-5; 10 bases are shared with TRBD2. The CDR3 totals 17 residues. The germline gives CDR1 SGHRS, CDR2 YFSETQ. Germline trimming cut 0 bases from V and 1 base from J; bases unmatched to any gene: 6. The CDR3 DNA follows: TGCGCCAGCAGCTTGGGGCTAGCGGGGGCCATCCAAGAGACCCAGTACTTC. This translates into CASSLGLAGAIQETQYF.

This clone came up a few times. V and J are TRBV23-1 and TRBJ1-1; TRBD1 matches 9 bases. TRBV23-1 is placed among ORFs of uncertain function. The CDR3 spans 16 residues. Trimming at V came to 4 bases and at J to 0 bases, leaving 6 bases not matched to a gene. The chain's CDR3 is CASSRDREVMNTEAFF. The CDR3 DNA sequence: TGCGCCAGCAGTCGGGACAGGGAGGTCATGAACACTGAAGCTTTCTTT.

The V and J genes are TRBV7-2 and TRBJ2-1; TRBD2 matches at 8 bases. This CDR3 comprises 16 residues. The ends lost 5 bases at V and 0 bases at J; junction bases unmatched: 6. CDR1 SGHTA and CDR2 FQGNSA come from the germline V gene. The DNA of the CDR3 is TGTGCCAGCAGCCATGCCGGGACTAGCTCCTACAATGAGCAGTTCTTC. The encoded protein is CASSHAGTSSYNEQFF.

The V and J genes are TRBV4-1 and TRBJ2-7; D unresolved. Germline V gene lookup returns CDR1 MGHRA and CDR2 YSYEKL. This CDR3 is 13 amino acids long. V lost 2 bases and J lost 2, with 7 bases in between. The CDR3 sequence is CASSQYITYEQYF. The CDR3 bases are TGCGCCAGCAGCCAATACATAACCTACGAGCAGTACTTC.

CDR3 bases: TGTGCCAGCAGTTACGGGACTCCCCACTCCTACGAGCAGTACTTC. It translates to CASSYGTPHSYEQYF. The rearrangement uses TRBV6-9 and TRBJ2-7; the D gene is possibly TRBD2 (6 bases). The CDR3 covers 15 residues. Germline V lookup: CDR1 MNHGY, CDR2 SVAAGI. V was cut by 3 bases and J by 0 bases, with 12 bases left in between.

This clone showed up just once. The rearrangement uses TRBV7-2 and TRBJ2-7; D is perhaps TRBD1 (6 bases). Trimming removed 5 bases at V and 2 bases at J, with 22 bases between. Germline-derived CDR1 and CDR2 are SGHTA and FQGNSA. The CDR3 is made up of 17 amino acids. The CDR3 reads CASSPTVTGRLTYEQYF. The CDR3 nucleotides read TGTGCCAGCAGCCCGACGGTCACAGGGCGACTGACCTACGAGCAGTACTTC.